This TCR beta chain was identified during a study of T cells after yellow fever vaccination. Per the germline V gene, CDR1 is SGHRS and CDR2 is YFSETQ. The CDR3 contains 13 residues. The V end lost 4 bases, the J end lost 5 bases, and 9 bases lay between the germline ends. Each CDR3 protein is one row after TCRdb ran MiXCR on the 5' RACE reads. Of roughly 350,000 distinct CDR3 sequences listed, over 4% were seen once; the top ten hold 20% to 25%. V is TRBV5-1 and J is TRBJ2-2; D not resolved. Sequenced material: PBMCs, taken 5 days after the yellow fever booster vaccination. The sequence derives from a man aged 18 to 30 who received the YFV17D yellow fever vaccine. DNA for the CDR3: TGCGCCAGCAGCATGGACCCAACCGGGGAGCTGTTTTTT. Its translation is CASSMDPTGELFF.